This record looks at one T cell receptor beta chain sequence and its context. Its antigen remains unidentified. This entry belongs to a study of cytomegalovirus exposure and HLA in healthy donors. Study-level results: Among TCR beta chains, those listed as cytomegalovirus-associated numbered about 150. Published work reported that the classifier diagnosed cytomegalovirus status with high specificity and sensitivity. In the analysis, some V segments, TRBV6-2 and TRBV6-3 included, were excluded as indistinguishable.

A multiplex PCR was run with 60 Vbeta primers and 13 Jbeta primers. Repertoires were generated with immunoSEQ multiplex PCR, while TCRdb's copy carries only in-frame clones and drops some. This table has under 200,000 clones, over 65% appearing once. Trimming removed 6 bases from V and 7 bases from J, with 27 bases in between. This CDR3 comprises 17 residues. Germline CDR1 and CDR2: ENHRY and SYGVKD. The receptor was isolated from a woman between 35 and 50 years old in good health and CMV-seronegative. Source material: PBMCs. The chain uses TRBV10-3 and TRBJ1-2; possibly TRBD1 for D (5 bases). The CDR3 nucleotides are TGTGCCATCAGCGGGGGGAAGCTGGCCGCGAAGTCGAGTGGCTACACCTTC. It yields the protein CAISGGKLAAKSSGYTF.